The rows below give T cell receptor beta chains drawn from one sample of a study of shared clonotypes between healthy human individuals. The data were produced by immunoSEQ multiplex PCR, yet TCRdb's version contains in-frame clones alone and is incomplete. The sample records about 180,000 clones, 80% to 95% being singletons. Source material: naive CD4+ T cells sorted from blood. The receptors originated from a woman in her twenties or thirties in good health. The CDR3 runs from the conserved cysteine through the conserved F or W. A D gene is named only where the DNA matches it firmly. Size tells how often a clone was seen (once, few, many) or the class of an expanded clone, and some rows leave it out.

>TRBV29-1|few|-|TRBJ1-3
CSVEDLAGGSGNTIYF
TGCAGCGTTGAAGATCTAGCCGGGGGATCTGGAAACACCATATATTTT
>TRBV6-6|-|-|TRBJ1-2
CASSENYGYTF
TGTGCCAGCTCGGAAAACTATGGCTACACCTTC
>TRBV7-2|-|-|TRBJ1-5
CASSWRGRQNNQPQHF
TGTGCCAGCAGCTGGCGGGGGCGACAGAACAATCAGCCCCAGCATTTT
>TRBV10-3|-|-|TRBJ2-7
CAISDPSLHEQYF
TGTGCCATCAGTGATCCTAGTTTACACGAGCAGTACTTC
>TRBV5-1|-|TRBD2|TRBJ2-1
CASSLPTSVNNEQFF
TGCGCCAGCAGCTTGCCCACTAGCGTCAACAATGAGCAGTTCTTC
>TRBV6-1|-|-|TRBJ1-5
CASSEGKQGRNQPQHF
TGTGCCAGCAGTGAAGGAAAGCAGGGTCGCAACCAGCCCCAGCATTTT
>TRBV9|-|-|TRBJ1-3
CASSADRRNSGNTIYF
TGTGCCAGCAGCGCCGACCGCCGTAACTCTGGAAACACCATATATTTT
>TRBV5-6|-|TRBD2|TRBJ2-5
CASSVSGLAGGETQYF
TGTGCCAGCAGCGTAAGCGGACTAGCGGGAGGAGAGACCCAGTACTTC
>TRBV18|-|-|TRBJ1-1
CASSAGADTEAFF
TGTGCCAGCTCAGCCGGGGCCGACACTGAAGCTTTCTTT
>TRBV28|-|-|TRBJ2-7
CASSLGTHDEQYF
TGTGCCAGCAGTTTAGGGACTCACGACGAGCAGTACTTC
>TRBV28|-|-|TRBJ2-7
CASGNFGYEQYF
TGTGCCAGCGGAAACTTCGGATACGAGCAGTACTTC
>TRBV18|few|-|TRBJ2-7
CASSKRENGEQYF
TGTGCCAGCTCAAAAAGGGAGAATGGAGAGCAGTACTTC
>TRBV29-1|-|-|TRBJ1-4
CSVDSGGGKLFF
TGCAGCGTTGATTCGGGGGGAGGAAAACTGTTTTTT
>TRBV5-4|-|TRBD1|TRBJ1-5
CASSLPGQGSNQPQHF
TGTGCCAGCAGCTTGCCGGGACAGGGGAGCAATCAGCCCCAGCATTTT
>TRBV28|-|-|TRBJ1-1
CASNGARLGNTEAFF
TGTGCCAGCAATGGTGCGCGGCTGGGGAACACTGAAGCTTTCTTT
>TRBV2|once|-|TRBJ2-5
CASSGTGPGTQYF
TGTGCCAGCAGTGGAACAGGGCCAGGAACCCAGTACTTC
>TRBV2|-|-|TRBJ1-1
CASGKRIAEAFF
TGTGCCAGCGGGAAGAGAATCGCTGAAGCTTTCTTT
>TRBV18|-|-|TRBJ1-3
CASSPGIDFGNTIYF
TGTGCCAGCTCACCTGGAATAGACTTTGGAAACACCATATATTTT
>TRBV5-1|-|TRBD1|TRBJ1-4
CASSTTGGKGEKLFF
TGCGCCAGCAGCACTACAGGGGGCAAGGGTGAAAAACTGTTTTTT
>TRBV5-1|-|-|TRBJ2-7
CASSLSPGTLRHYEQYF
TGCGCCAGCAGCTTGTCCCCCGGGACACTAAGACACTACGAGCAGTACTTC
>TRBV28|-|-|TRBJ1-4
CASRDAGAEKLFF
TGTGCCAGCAGAGACGCCGGGGCTGAAAAACTGTTTTTT
>TRBV27|-|TRBD1|TRBJ1-5
CASSLSGTGRNQPQHF
TGTGCCAGCAGTTTATCCGGGACAGGACGCAATCAGCCCCAGCATTTT
>TRBV5-1|-|TRBD1|TRBJ1-2
CASSPGQGRDWNYGYTF
TGCGCCAGCAGCCCAGGACAGGGTAGAGATTGGAACTATGGCTACACCTTC
>TRBV29-1|-|TRBD1|TRBJ1-5
CSVLTGKGQPQHF
TGCAGCGTTTTGACAGGGAAGGGGCAGCCCCAGCATTTT
>TRBV29-1|-|-|TRBJ1-3
CSATDGSSGNTIYF
TGCAGCGCCACAGACGGCAGCTCTGGAAACACCATATATTTT
>TRBV29-1|-|TRBD2|TRBJ2-1
CSVETSPRLEQFF
TGCAGCGTTGAGACTAGCCCCAGGCTGGAGCAGTTCTTC
>TRBV28|-|TRBD2|TRBJ2-5
CASSLPREGETQYF
TGTGCCAGCAGTTTACCCCGGGAGGGAGAGACCCAGTACTTC
>TRBV28|once|-|TRBJ2-7
CASSHGGLASYEQYF
TGTGCCAGCAGTCACGGGGGGCTAGCGTCCTACGAGCAGTACTTC
>TRBV5-1|-|-|TRBJ2-1
CASSLAWEALNEQFF
TGCGCCAGCAGCTTGGCCTGGGAGGCCCTCAATGAGCAGTTCTTC
>TRBV18|-|TRBD1|TRBJ2-7
CASSPTGSSYEQYF
TGTGCCAGCTCACCGACAGGGAGCTCCTACGAGCAGTACTTC
>TRBV30|-|-|TRBJ2-1
CAWSVTGSSYNEQFF
TGTGCCTGGAGTGTAACCGGGAGCTCCTACAATGAGCAGTTCTTC
>TRBV5-1|once|-|TRBJ1-3
CASSPLGDGNTIYF
TGCGCCAGCAGCCCCCTCGGGGATGGAAACACCATATATTTT
>TRBV19|-|TRBD2|TRBJ2-1
CASSLSGALYNEQFF
TGTGCCAGTAGTCTTAGCGGGGCCCTCTACAATGAGCAGTTCTTC
>TRBV5-1|-|-|TRBJ2-5
CASKQGETQYF
TGCGCCAGCAAACAGGGAGAGACCCAGTACTTC
>TRBV10-3|once|-|TRBJ2-7
CAITTGLNEQYF
TGTGCCATAACGACGGGGTTGAACGAGCAGTACTTC
>TRBV23-1|-|-|TRBJ1-5
CASSQRGLEGAQPQHF
TGCGCCAGCAGTCAACGAGGACTCGAAGGGGCCCAGCCCCAGCATTTT
>TRBV2|-|TRBD1|TRBJ1-5
CASSERTGGNQPQHF
TGTGCCAGCAGTGAAAGGACAGGGGGCAATCAGCCCCAGCATTTT
>TRBV6-1|-|-|TRBJ2-7
CASRDPLAYEQYF
TGTGCCAGCAGGGACCCTTTAGCCTACGAGCAGTACTTC
>TRBV5-6|-|-|TRBJ2-2
CASSRDSGYTGELFF
TGTGCCAGCAGCCGGGACTCCGGGTACACCGGGGAGCTGTTTTTT
>TRBV28|once|-|TRBJ1-4
CASSLERREKLFF
TGTGCCAGCAGTTTAGAGAGACGAGAAAAACTGTTTTTT